This T cell receptor (beta chain) is drawn from a study of blood T cell repertoires in COVID-19. Turning to the study itself: Spain, Italy and the United States supplied samples that represented acute and convalescent COVID-19. Nucleic acid was either cDNA or gDNA, and it came from T cells, B-cell-depleted T cells, or PBMCs.

Germline-derived CDR1 and CDR2 are GTSNPN and SVGIG (reference sequence). The CDR3 covers 11 residues. Trimming took 3 bases from V and 7 from J, leaving 9 bases between them. Two negative PCRs, clearance, or symptom resolution characterized the recovered Cohort 3 donors. In the study's own analysis: Using reference gene primer amplification, nucleated cell counts were estimated. Sequencing used immunoSEQ multiplex PCR; TCRdb keeps in-frame clones, though not all of them. V and J calls and clone size are those listed in that table; D and trimming were worked out from the DNA. In the table there are more than 200,000 clones, around 90% of which are singletons.

The TCR comes from a woman in her forties or fifties who had recovered from COVID-19. The chain employs TRBV30 and TRBJ1-1; D gene uncertain. The sample taken for sequencing was PBMCs or T cells enriched from blood (not recorded which). The CDR3 DNA sequence: TGTGCCTGGAGATCAGAGGTTGAAGCTTTCTTT. As protein: CAWRSEVEAFF.